This T cell receptor (beta chain) is drawn from a study of shared clonotypes between healthy human individuals. Points from the study as a whole: What rarefaction showed was incomplete sorted-subset sequencing despite large depth.

To note about this clone: Its antigen is not identified.

V lost 1 base and J lost 4, with 11 bases in between. Germline loops: CDR1 MGHRA, CDR2 YSYEKL. The CDR3 sequence is 14 residues long. The naive CD8 population came from CD45RO-negative cells selected for CCR7, without terminally differentiated effector memory CD45RA+ cells. Method: immunoSEQ multiplex PCR; TCRdb's copy keeps in-frame clones and lacks some. Here the sample spans millions of clones, 85% to 95% being singletons. This receptor was taken from a man between 18 and 35 years old in good health. Some clones in this sample may be carry-over from other donors' samples. The genes are TRBV4-1 and TRBJ2-7; D is ambiguous. Material: naive CD8+ T cells from PBMCs. The CDR3, as DNA: TGCGCCAGCAGCCAAGGGGGTAGAGATTACGAGCAGTACTTC. Residues: CASSQGGRDYEQYF.